The 14 T cell receptor beta chains given below trace back to one sample, sequenced in a study of blood T cell repertoires in COVID-19. Libraries were prepared by immunoSEQ multiplex PCR; TCRdb keeps only in-frame clonotypes and omits some of them. This table has 300,000 to 400,000 clones, approximately 87% appearing once. The sequenced material came from peripheral blood. Receptors originate from a woman aged 45 to 65 who had recovered from COVID-19.

V is TRBV12-5 and J is TRBJ2-1; D may be TRBD2 (5 bases). Trimming took off 6 bases at V and 9 bases at J, with 15 bases between the two ends. CDR1 is LGHNT and CDR2 is FRNRAP in the germline V gene. This CDR3 contains 13 residues. CDR3 in amino acids: CASGPGSATEQFF. The CDR3 DNA sequence: TGTGCTAGTGGGCCCGGTAGCGCCACTGAGCAGTTCTTC.

The chain joins TRBV9 to TRBJ2-3; TRBD1 is a possible D gene (5 bases). This CDR3 comprises 13 residues. The germline V gene encodes CDR1 SGDLS and CDR2 YYNGEE. V lost 3 bases, J lost 3 bases, and 8 bases lay in between. CDR3 sequence reads: CASSEAGTDTQYF. CDR3 coding DNA: TGTGCCAGCAGCGAGGCAGGGACAGATACGCAGTATTTT.

The chain links TRBV30 to TRBJ1-5, with D possibly matching TRBD1 (5 bases). Trimming removed 2 bases at V and 0 bases at J, with 11 bases between. The CDR3 has 15 amino acids. Germline CDR1 and CDR2: GTSNPN and SVGIG (reference sequence). This CDR3 reads CAWSPDSDSNQPQHF. The CDR3 DNA follows: TGTGCCTGGAGTCCCGACAGCGATAGCAATCAGCCCCAGCATTTT.

V and J are TRBV27 and TRBJ2-1; D gene ambiguous. The CDR3 extends over 15 amino acids. With 6 bases removed from V and 7 bases from J, the gap between germline ends came to 19 bases. CDR1 is MNHEY, CDR2 SMNVEV, per germline (reference sequence). CDR3 in amino acids: CASSQTRAILNEQFF. In DNA form, the CDR3 reads TGTGCCAGCAGCCAGACGAGAGCGATTCTTAATGAGCAGTTCTTC.

The chain carries TRBV19 and TRBJ2-7; no definite D call. The germline V gene encodes CDR1 LNHDA and CDR2 SQIVND (reference sequence). Trimming pared 3 bases from V and 2 bases from J, leaving 11 bases between. CDR3 length: 14 amino acids. The CDR3 DNA sequence: TGTGCCAGTAGTATTGTCGTAACAGCCTACGAGCAGTACTTC. It encodes CASSIVVTAYEQYF.

The chain recombines TRBV2 with TRBJ2-4; 8 bases fit TRBD1. V gave up 3 bases and J gave up 7 bases; unmatched junction bases: 5. The germline CDR1 and CDR2 sequences are SNHLY and FYNNEI. CDR3 length equals 14 residues. The CDR3 is CASSDVQGDNIQYF. The CDR3, as DNA: TGTGCCAGCAGTGATGTACAGGGGGATAACATTCAGTACTTC.

The gene calls are TRBV27 and TRBJ2-1; 10 positions agree with TRBD2. CDR3 length equals 16 residues. V was pared by 2 bases and J by 4 bases, with 5 bases of the junction left unmatched. Germline CDR1 and CDR2: MNHEY and SMNVEV (reference sequence). CDR3 nucleotides: TGTGCCAGCAGTTTAGGGCTAGCGGGAGCATACAATGAGCAGTTCTTC. It encodes CASSLGLAGAYNEQFF.

The J gene is TRBJ2-7, the V gene TRBV7-9; a weak D match, TRBD1 (6 bases). With 3 bases removed from V and 2 bases from J, the gap between germline ends came to 20 bases. CDR1 is SEHNR, CDR2 FQNEAQ, per germline (reference sequence). The CDR3 consists of 17 residues. This chain's CDR3 is CASSLAGWDTPAYEQYF. The CDR3 DNA follows: TGTGCCAGCAGCTTGGCCGGCTGGGACACCCCGGCCTACGAGCAGTACTTC. The full variable domain, completed using reference TRBV7-9 and TRBJ2-7, is DTGVSQNPRHKITKRGQNVTFRCDPISEHNRLYWYRQTLGQGPEFLTYFQNEAQLEKSRLLSDRFSAERPKGSFSTLEIQRTEQGDSAMYLCASSLAGWDTPAYEQYFGPGTRLTVT.

This chain connects TRBV7-2 to TRBJ1-2; D is perhaps TRBD1 (6 bases). This CDR3 is built from 15 residues. The ends were cut back, 1 base at V and 5 bases at J, with 14 bases in the middle. Germline CDR1 is SGHTA and CDR2 is FQGNSA. CDR3 amino acids: CASSLEFRGGYGYTF. Here the CDR3 DNA reads TGTGCCAGCAGCTTAGAGTTCAGGGGTGGATATGGCTACACCTTC. Drawing the rest from reference TRBV7-2 and TRBJ1-2, the complete variable domain is GAGVSQSPSNKVTEKGKDVELRCDPISGHTALYWYRQSLGQGLEFLIYFQGNSAPDKSGLPSDRFSAERTGGSVSTLTIQRTQQEDSAVYLCASSLEFRGGYGYTFGSGTRLTVV.

V and J are TRBV24-1 and TRBJ2-3, with D perhaps matching TRBD2 (5 bases). V was pared by 2 bases and J by 14 bases, with 22 bases between. The CDR3 sequence is 15 residues long. Looked up from germline, CDR1 is KGHDR and CDR2 is SFDVKD. CDR3 residues: CATSDSVASSSVWYF. DNA of the CDR3: TGTGCCACCAGTGATTCCGTAGCGAGCTCCTCTGTTTGGTATTTT.

The chain has TRBV5-6 and TRBJ2-1; D may be TRBD1 (5 bases). Germline CDR1 SGHDT, CDR2 YYEEEE. The CDR3 loop spans 14 amino acids. V lost 2 bases to trimming and J lost 2 bases, with 8 bases between them. CDR3 in DNA: TGTGCCAGCAGCTTTGGCAGGGCCTACAATGAGCAGTTCTTC. As protein: CASSFGRAYNEQFF.

This clone was observed once. This sequence joins TRBV19 and TRBJ1-5; 10 nucleotides agree with TRBD1. CDR3 length: 18 amino acids. Per the germline V gene, CDR1 is LNHDA and CDR2 is SQIVND (reference sequence). With V trimmed by 1 base and J by 4 bases, 10 bases remained unmatched. The CDR3 loop is CASSIAPGQGEWNQPQHF. CDR3 bases: TGTGCCAGTAGTATAGCCCCTGGACAGGGGGAGTGGAATCAGCCCCAGCATTTT.

The chain uses TRBV19 and TRBJ2-5; perhaps TRBD1 as D (6 bases). Trimming took 3 bases from V and 2 from J, leaving 7 bases between them. The length of the CDR3 is 13 residues. CDR1 is LNHDA, CDR2 SQIVND, per germline (reference sequence). The CDR3: CASSIGQQETQYF. Here the CDR3 DNA reads TGTGCCAGTAGTATTGGACAGCAAGAGACCCAGTACTTC.

V gene TRBV6-5 combines with J gene TRBJ2-3, with 10 bases identical to TRBD2. There are 13 residues in the CDR3. V dropped 8 bases and J dropped 3; count of bases not matched to a gene: 2. Germline CDR1 is MNHEY and CDR2 is SVGAGI. In DNA, the CDR3 is TGTGCCAGCTTAGCGGGGGGAACAGATACGCAGTATTTT. Translation: CASLAGGTDTQYF.